The 8 T cell receptor beta chains in this list originate from one sample, sequenced in a study of T-cell reconstitution after alpha-beta-depleted transplantation in children. A TCRbeta library incorporating unique molecular identifiers was prepared. TCRdb reanalysed the PCR reads using MiXCR and keeps one entry per CDR3 protein. The repertoire holds 350,000 to 400,000 distinct CDR3 sequences, with roughly 22% as singletons. The sequencing used PBMCs from the stem cell graft donor, collected from the stem cell graft. The receptors derive from a human donor who donated a stem cell graft to a child with acute myeloid leukemia.

This sequence joins TRBV7-2 and TRBJ2-5; D is undetermined. V was clipped by 2 bases and J by 2 bases, with 6 bases between them. Germline V gene lookup returns CDR1 SGHTA and CDR2 FQGNSA. The CDR3 totals 13 residues. The CDR3 DNA sequence: TGTGCCAGCAGCTTATTTGGGCAAGAGACCCAGTACTTC. Translated, it gives CASSLFGQETQYF.

V and J are TRBV4-1 and TRBJ2-3; D ambiguous. The ends were cut back, 0 bases at V and 1 base at J, with 11 bases in the middle. This CDR3 is built from 16 residues. Germline V CDR1 and CDR2: MGHRA, YSYEKL. The CDR3: CASSQEGQPRTDTQYF. The CDR3, as DNA: TGCGCCAGCAGCCAAGAAGGGCAACCACGCACAGATACGCAGTATTTT.

This clonotype was observed a few times. V is TRBV7-3 and J is TRBJ2-5; D is ambiguous. Germline CDR1 and CDR2: SGHTA and FQGTGA. Trimming pared 5 bases from V and 1 base from J, leaving 8 bases between. CDR3 length: 13 residues. This CDR3 is CASSEGPQETQYF. The DNA of the CDR3 is TGTGCCAGCAGCGAAGGCCCCCAAGAGACCCAGTACTTC.

The chain combines TRBV28 with TRBJ1-3; TRBD1 is a possible D gene (5 bases). Trimming removed 6 bases at V and 4 bases at J, with 25 bases between. CDR1 is MDHEN and CDR2 is SYDVKM in the germline V gene. The CDR3 consists of 18 residues. The CDR3 bases are TGTGCCAGCAGCCCCCCTATTGGGGGGGGGATCTCAGGAAACACCATATATTTT. Amino acids: CASSPPIGGGISGNTIYF.

Ten or more counts support this clonotype. The rearrangement links TRBV4-2 to TRBJ2-7; 7 nucleotides line up with TRBD1. Germline V gene lookup returns CDR1 LGHNA and CDR2 YNFKEQ. CDR3 length: 14 residues. V shed 1 base, J shed 3 bases, and the junction held 3 bases outside the gene matches. CDR3 sequence reads: CASSQGQGDYEQYF. Written as DNA, the CDR3 is TGTGCCAGCAGCCAAGGGCAGGGGGACTACGAGCAGTACTTC.

This clonotype has more than one count but fewer than ten. The V gene is TRBV20-1, the J gene TRBJ2-1; 13 nucleotides line up with TRBD2. V shed 5 bases, J shed 0 bases, and the junction held 7 bases outside the gene matches. Germline assignment: CDR1 DFQATT and CDR2 SNEGSKA (reference sequence). There are 17 residues in the CDR3. The CDR3 coding sequence is TGCAGTGCTGCGAGGACTAGCGGGGGAAGCTCCTACAATGAGCAGTTCTTC. Protein product: CSAARTSGGSSYNEQFF.

The chain has TRBV11-2 and TRBJ2-7; TRBD2 aligns across 15 bases. This CDR3 comprises 19 residues. Germline-derived CDR1 and CDR2 are SGHAT and FQNNGV. The J segment lost 0 bases and the V segment lost 5 bases, leaving 11 bases of the junction unmatched. In nucleotides, the CDR3 is TGTGCCAGCAGCCCTACCGGACTAGCGGGAGGGTGGGACTCCTACGAGCAGTACTTC. Residues: CASSPTGLAGGWDSYEQYF. Together with reference TRBV11-2 and TRBJ2-7, the CDR3 gives the full variable domain: EAGVAQSPRYKIIEKRQSVAFWCNPISGHATLYWYQQILGQGPKLLIQFQNNGVVDDSQLPKDRFSAERLKGVDSTLKIQPAKLEDSAVYLCASSPTGLAGGWDSYEQYFGPGTRLTVT.

The chain couples TRBV27 to TRBJ2-1; the D gene could be TRBD1 or TRBD2 (5 bases each). V was shortened by 8 bases and J by 1 base, with 9 bases between the two germline ends. Per the germline V gene, CDR1 is MNHEY and CDR2 is SMNVEV (reference sequence). The CDR3 runs 13 residues. The CDR3 sequence: CASGDGSYNEQFF. The CDR3 region has the DNA TGTGCCAGCGGGGACGGTTCCTACAATGAGCAGTTCTTC.